The clone carrying this TCR beta chain was detected only once. These data come from a study of blood T cell repertoires in COVID-19. Using immunoSEQ multiplex PCR, the repertoire was profiled, and TCRdb retains in-frame clones only, with some absent. The sample lists about 15,000 clones, approximately 86% occurring once. V gave up 2 bases and J gave up 0 bases; unmatched junction bases: 4. The CDR3 is 16 amino acids. The germline V gene encodes CDR1 MNHEY and CDR2 SVGEGT. This sequence originates from a man aged 55 to 70 with acute or convalescent COVID-19. The genes are TRBV6-2 or TRBV6-3 and TRBJ1-5, with TRBD1 matching 7 bases. Sequenced material: peripheral blood. CDR3 in DNA: TGTGCCAGCAGTTACGCCAGGGACAGTAGCAATCAGCCCCAGCATTTT. This codes for CASSYARDSSNQPQHF.